The sequence of this TCR beta chain was determined in a study of brain T cells in children with intractable seizures. Described time point: blood from clinic visit 5 months post-surgery; TSC patient then seizure free. Surgery cases with the highest brain T cell transcript signatures were chosen for sequencing. Profiled with immunoSEQ multiplex PCR; TCRdb holds only in-frame clones, not every one. This sample has approximately 330,000 clones; 93% occur once, and the top ten carry roughly 6%. V was cut by 7 bases and J by 5 bases, with 20 bases left in between. Germline-derived CDR1 and CDR2 are LNHDA and SQIVND (reference sequence). The CDR3 has 15 residues.

Sequences were derived from peripheral blood, sampled more than 4 months after surgery. This sequence originates from a boy under three years old with tuberous sclerosis and intractable seizures. The chain carries TRBV19 and TRBJ2-5; tentative D call: TRBD1 (6 bases). In nucleotides, the CDR3 is TGTGCCAGTACCTCGGGGTGGACAGCTGGGGAGACCCAGTACTTC. This sequence encodes CASTSGWTAGETQYF.